A selection of T cell receptor beta chains follows, all from one sample in a study of OX40 agonist ivuxolimab in advanced cancers. Sequencing was performed with immunoSEQ multiplex PCR; in TCRdb, only in-frame clones are kept and a portion is missing. The top ten hold 4% to 5.5% of the sample, which has 65,000 or so clones, roughly 90% seen once. The input for sequencing was CD4+ or CD8+ T cells sorted from blood, taken in a trial of the OX40 agonist ivuxolimab. These receptors all come from an adult with an advanced solid tumor such as melanoma, head and neck, liver or kidney cancer. Both conserved end residues are part of each CDR3. Fields, in order: J gene, D gene, clone size, V gene, CDR3 protein, CDR3 DNA. The D gene is left open where the match is weak. The size entry is marked missing in some rows and otherwise reads once, few, many or a size class.

j_call: TRBJ2-1; d_call: TRBD2; clone_size: once; v_call: TRBV7-2; cdr3_aa: CASSARLAIEQFF; cdr3_nt: TGTGCCAGCAGCGCCCGACTAGCTATTGAGCAGTTCTTC
j_call: TRBJ2-7; d_call: .; clone_size: .; v_call: TRBV11-2; cdr3_aa: CASSERQVSEQYF; cdr3_nt: TGTGCCAGCAGCGAACGACAGGTTTCCGAGCAGTACTTC
j_call: TRBJ1-3; d_call: .; clone_size: few; v_call: TRBV5-1; cdr3_aa: CASSLGTSGNTIYF; cdr3_nt: TGCGCCAGCAGCTTAGGGACGTCTGGAAACACCATATATTTT
j_call: TRBJ1-6; d_call: .; clone_size: .; v_call: TRBV19; cdr3_aa: CASSIRDPRNSPLHF; cdr3_nt: TGTGCCAGTAGTATCCGAGACCCGCGGAATTCACCCCTCCACTTT
j_call: TRBJ2-3; d_call: TRBD1; clone_size: .; v_call: TRBV6-6; cdr3_aa: CASSIQGARGTDTQYF; cdr3_nt: TGTGCCAGCAGTATACAGGGGGCGCGGGGCACAGATACGCAGTATTTT
j_call: TRBJ1-6; d_call: TRBD1; clone_size: .; v_call: TRBV2; cdr3_aa: CATLWTGINSPLHF; cdr3_nt: TGTGCCACCCTATGGACAGGCATAAATTCACCCCTCCACTTT
j_call: TRBJ1-2; d_call: .; clone_size: .; v_call: TRBV7-8; cdr3_aa: CASSLGSGQYGYTF; cdr3_nt: TGTGCCAGCAGCTTAGGGTCAGGACAGTATGGCTACACCTTC
j_call: TRBJ2-7; d_call: TRBD1; clone_size: .; v_call: TRBV28; cdr3_aa: CASSLRGMSGTGNEQYF; cdr3_nt: TGTGCCAGCAGTTTAAGGGGCATGTCCGGGACAGGGAACGAGCAGTACTTC
j_call: TRBJ1-3; d_call: TRBD1; clone_size: .; v_call: TRBV5-1; cdr3_aa: CASSWDRGLSGNTIYF; cdr3_nt: TGCGCCAGCAGTTGGGACAGGGGTTTGTCTGGAAACACCATATATTTT
j_call: TRBJ1-1; d_call: .; clone_size: .; v_call: TRBV5-4; cdr3_aa: CASSLGSRPNTEAFF; cdr3_nt: TGTGCCAGCAGCCTCGGTTCTAGACCGAACACTGAAGCTTTCTTT
j_call: TRBJ2-5; d_call: TRBD2; clone_size: .; v_call: TRBV2; cdr3_aa: CASSEAGLAGLETQYF; cdr3_nt: TGTGCCAGCAGTGAAGCGGGGCTAGCGGGATTGGAGACCCAGTACTTC
j_call: TRBJ1-6; d_call: TRBD1; clone_size: .; v_call: TRBV28; cdr3_aa: CASSIGTGLASILSSYNSPLHF; cdr3_nt: TGTGCCAGCAGTATAGGGACAGGCCTCGCGTCCATTTTAAGCTCCTATAATTCACCCCTCCACTTT
j_call: TRBJ1-2; d_call: .; clone_size: .; v_call: TRBV9; cdr3_aa: CASSVALMGNYGYTF; cdr3_nt: TGTGCCAGCAGCGTAGCGCTTATGGGGAATTATGGCTACACCTTC
j_call: TRBJ1-4; d_call: .; clone_size: once; v_call: TRBV19; cdr3_aa: CASSPTASATNEKLFF; cdr3_nt: TGTGCCAGTAGTCCGACAGCGAGTGCAACTAATGAAAAACTGTTTTTT
j_call: TRBJ1-3; d_call: .; clone_size: .; v_call: TRBV7-2; cdr3_aa: CASSLQGSSGNTIYF; cdr3_nt: TGTGCCAGCAGCTTACAGGGAAGCTCTGGAAACACCATATATTTT
j_call: TRBJ1-5; d_call: .; clone_size: .; v_call: TRBV5-6; cdr3_aa: CASSLAVSNQPQHF; cdr3_nt: TGTGCCAGCAGCTTGGCCGTTAGCAATCAGCCCCAGCATTTT
j_call: TRBJ1-1; d_call: .; clone_size: .; v_call: TRBV6-1; cdr3_aa: CASSEETGVAFF; cdr3_nt: TGTGCCAGCAGTGAAGAAACAGGTGTCGCTTTCTTT
j_call: TRBJ2-1; d_call: .; clone_size: .; v_call: TRBV6-6; cdr3_aa: CASSFPGSSYNEQFF; cdr3_nt: TGTGCCAGCAGTTTTCCGGGAAGCTCCTACAATGAGCAGTTCTTC
j_call: TRBJ2-1; d_call: .; clone_size: .; v_call: TRBV27; cdr3_aa: CASSSFRSYNEQFF; cdr3_nt: TGTGCCAGCAGTTCTTTCAGGTCCTACAATGAGCAGTTCTTC
j_call: TRBJ1-2; d_call: TRBD1; clone_size: medium-sized; v_call: TRBV10-3; cdr3_aa: CAISESVSPQGAYGYTF; cdr3_nt: TGTGCCATCAGTGAATCGGTTTCCCCCCAGGGGGCGTATGGCTACACCTTC
j_call: TRBJ2-1; d_call: TRBD2; clone_size: .; v_call: TRBV28; cdr3_aa: CASGRLAGGVNEQFF; cdr3_nt: TGTGCCAGCGGACGACTAGCGGGAGGTGTAAATGAGCAGTTCTTC
j_call: TRBJ2-5; d_call: .; clone_size: .; v_call: TRBV25-1; cdr3_aa: CASSARKGETQYF; cdr3_nt: TGTGCCAGCAGTGCACGGAAGGGAGAGACCCAGTACTTC
j_call: TRBJ2-7; d_call: TRBD1; clone_size: .; v_call: TRBV4-1; cdr3_aa: CASSQPTGGTYEQYF; cdr3_nt: TGCGCCAGCAGCCAACCTACAGGGGGTACTTACGAGCAGTACTTC
j_call: TRBJ2-3; d_call: .; clone_size: .; v_call: TRBV18; cdr3_aa: CASSPWDSTDTQYF; cdr3_nt: TGTGCCAGCTCACCGTGGGACAGCACAGATACGCAGTATTTT
j_call: TRBJ2-1; d_call: .; clone_size: .; v_call: TRBV28; cdr3_aa: CASSLESYNEQFF; cdr3_nt: TGTGCCAGCAGTTTAGAGTCCTACAATGAGCAGTTCTTC
j_call: TRBJ2-5; d_call: TRBD2; clone_size: .; v_call: TRBV4-1; cdr3_aa: CASSQRGGAQETQYF; cdr3_nt: TGCGCCAGCAGCCAGCGCGGGGGGGCCCAAGAGACCCAGTACTTC
j_call: TRBJ1-1; d_call: TRBD1; clone_size: .; v_call: TRBV10-3; cdr3_aa: CAIRGTGNANTEAFF; cdr3_nt: TGTGCCATCAGGGGGACAGGGAACGCGAACACTGAAGCTTTCTTT
j_call: TRBJ2-5; d_call: TRBD2; clone_size: once; v_call: TRBV5-4; cdr3_aa: CASSLSTTSGGTQYF; cdr3_nt: TGTGCCAGCAGCTTATCGACCACTAGCGGGGGGACCCAGTACTTC
j_call: TRBJ2-2; d_call: TRBD2; clone_size: .; v_call: TRBV29-1; cdr3_aa: CSVGALADTGELFF; cdr3_nt: TGCAGCGTCGGGGCTCTAGCGGACACCGGGGAGCTGTTTTTT
j_call: TRBJ2-5; d_call: .; clone_size: .; v_call: TRBV28; cdr3_aa: CASNAGTPLQETQYF; cdr3_nt: TGTGCCAGCAATGCCGGGACACCGCTCCAAGAGACCCAGTACTTC
j_call: TRBJ2-7; d_call: TRBD2; clone_size: .; v_call: TRBV28; cdr3_aa: CASSLAGGVRGYEQYF; cdr3_nt: TGTGCCAGCAGTTTAGCCGGGGGGGTCCGGGGCTACGAGCAGTACTTC
j_call: TRBJ2-2; d_call: .; clone_size: .; v_call: TRBV6-5; cdr3_aa: CASSYAGGELFF; cdr3_nt: TGTGCCAGCAGTTACGCTGGCGGGGAGCTGTTTTTT
j_call: TRBJ2-6; d_call: TRBD1; clone_size: .; v_call: TRBV7-2; cdr3_aa: CASSPGQGYSGANVLTF; cdr3_nt: TGTGCCAGCAGCCCCGGACAGGGTTACTCTGGGGCCAACGTCCTGACTTTC
j_call: TRBJ2-7; d_call: TRBD1; clone_size: .; v_call: TRBV4-3; cdr3_aa: CASSQGDRTGAQQYF; cdr3_nt: TGCGCCAGCAGCCAAGGGGATCGGACAGGGGCCCAGCAGTACTTC
j_call: TRBJ2-1; d_call: TRBD2; clone_size: .; v_call: TRBV6-5; cdr3_aa: CASRSTSGIYNEQFF; cdr3_nt: TGTGCCAGCAGATCGACTAGCGGGATCTACAATGAGCAGTTCTTC
j_call: TRBJ1-3; d_call: .; clone_size: .; v_call: TRBV7-2; cdr3_aa: CASTSSGNTIYF; cdr3_nt: TGTGCCAGCACCTCCTCTGGAAACACCATATATTTT
j_call: TRBJ2-3; d_call: .; clone_size: .; v_call: TRBV29-1; cdr3_aa: CSVEMGLDTQYF; cdr3_nt: TGCAGCGTTGAAATGGGGTTGGATACGCAGTATTTT
j_call: TRBJ1-4; d_call: .; clone_size: .; v_call: TRBV7-2; cdr3_aa: CASSLGRGNEKLFF; cdr3_nt: TGTGCCAGCAGCTTAGGGAGGGGGAATGAAAAACTGTTTTTT
j_call: TRBJ1-3; d_call: .; clone_size: .; v_call: TRBV5-5; cdr3_aa: CASSGQPSSGNTIYF; cdr3_nt: TGTGCCAGCAGCGGACAGCCCAGCTCTGGAAACACCATATATTTT
j_call: TRBJ2-2; d_call: .; clone_size: .; v_call: TRBV7-2; cdr3_aa: CASSFLGVNTGELFF; cdr3_nt: TGTGCCAGCAGCTTTCTCGGGGTGAACACCGGGGAGCTGTTTTTT
j_call: TRBJ1-3; d_call: .; clone_size: once; v_call: TRBV7-2; cdr3_aa: CASSLRDTRVGNTIYF; cdr3_nt: TGTGCCAGCAGCCTCCGGGACACCCGGGTTGGAAACACCATATATTTT
j_call: TRBJ2-5; d_call: TRBD2; clone_size: .; v_call: TRBV6-5; cdr3_aa: CASSYDLAARAAQYF; cdr3_nt: TGTGCCAGCAGTTACGATCTAGCGGCTCGGGCGGCCCAGTACTTC
j_call: TRBJ2-7; d_call: .; clone_size: .; v_call: TRBV5-4; cdr3_aa: CASSLGGENEQYF; cdr3_nt: TGTGCCAGCAGCTTGGGCGGGGAAAATGAGCAGTACTTC
j_call: TRBJ2-7; d_call: .; clone_size: once; v_call: TRBV10-3; cdr3_aa: CAISECREAVYCEQYF; cdr3_nt: TGTGCCATCAGTGAGTGCAGGGAGGCGGTTTATTGCGAGCAGTACTTC
j_call: TRBJ1-1; d_call: .; clone_size: .; v_call: TRBV28; cdr3_aa: CASSSRMRTEAFF; cdr3_nt: TGTGCCAGCAGTTCCCGGATGAGAACTGAAGCTTTCTTT
j_call: TRBJ1-1; d_call: .; clone_size: once; v_call: TRBV6-5; cdr3_aa: CASSYSTGNEAFF; cdr3_nt: TGTGCCAGCAGTTACTCGACCGGGAATGAAGCTTTCTTT
j_call: TRBJ1-6; d_call: .; clone_size: .; v_call: TRBV5-1; cdr3_aa: CASSLEQRSYNSPLHF; cdr3_nt: TGCGCCAGCAGCTTGGAGCAGCGCTCCTATAATTCACCCCTCCACTTT
j_call: TRBJ2-3; d_call: .; clone_size: once; v_call: TRBV7-2; cdr3_aa: CASSLVLLSTDTQYF; cdr3_nt: TGTGCCAGCAGCTTAGTTCTCCTTAGCACAGATACGCAGTATTTT
j_call: TRBJ2-2; d_call: .; clone_size: .; v_call: TRBV7-9; cdr3_aa: CASSFGGVNTGELFF; cdr3_nt: TGTGCCAGCAGCTTCGGCGGAGTGAACACCGGGGAGCTGTTTTTT
j_call: TRBJ2-1; d_call: .; clone_size: once; v_call: TRBV6-5; cdr3_aa: CASSYSELLSGNEQFF; cdr3_nt: TGTGCCAGCAGTTACTCGGAACTACTCTCGGGCAATGAGCAGTTCTTC